The 29 T cell receptor beta chains below come from one sample, sequenced in a study of shared clonotypes between healthy human individuals. The assay was immunoSEQ multiplex PCR, and TCRdb's table has in-frame clones only and misses some. In the table there are 2 million to 2.5 million clones, more than 80% of which are singletons. The specimen sequenced was naive CD4+ T cells from PBMCs. As for subset: CD45RA+ positively selected. The receptors come from a man between 18 and 35 years old in good health. Some clones in this sample may be carry-over from other donors' samples.

This chain uses TRBV5-1 with TRBJ2-7; 12 bases match TRBD2. Per germline, CDR1 SGHRS and CDR2 YFSETQ. Trimming took 1 base from V and 5 from J; bases not matched to a gene: 4. The CDR3 loop spans 15 amino acids. The CDR3 DNA follows: TGCGCCAGCAGCTTGTTCCTAGCGGGAGGGAACGAGCAGTACTTC. Protein sequence: CASSLFLAGGNEQYF.

In this sample, this clone turned up a few times. The chain uses TRBV15 and TRBJ1-4; unclear D gene. V gave up 0 bases and J gave up 7 bases, with 3 bases separating them. CDR1 is LNHNV and CDR2 is YYDKDF in the germline V gene (reference sequence). This CDR3 is built from 12 residues. CDR3 in amino acids: CATSRDSEKLFF. CDR3 in DNA: TGTGCCACCAGCAGAGACAGTGAAAAACTGTTTTTT.

The chain combines TRBV11-2 with TRBJ2-5, with D possibly being TRBD2 (5 bases). Germline CDR1 and CDR2: SGHAT and FQNNGV. With 7 bases removed from V and 5 bases from J, the gap between germline ends came to 23 bases. The CDR3 is 16 amino acids. This chain's CDR3 is CASTAGRFRGVETQYF. For the CDR3, the DNA is TGTGCCAGCACCGCCGGAAGGTTTCGGGGTGTGGAGACCCAGTACTTC.

The chain links TRBV5-4 to TRBJ2-3, with D tentatively TRBD1 (6 bases). Germline V gives CDR1 SGHNT, CDR2 YYREEE (reference sequence). The CDR3 has 16 amino acids. Deletions cut 0 bases from V and 7 bases from J, with 18 bases between. The CDR3 DNA reads as TGTGCCAGCAGCTTGGCCCAGGGGCGGTCGGGAAATACGCAGTATTTT. Residues: CASSLAQGRSGNTQYF.

The V call is TRBV10-3, the J call TRBJ2-1; 9 bases are shared with TRBD2. The V segment lost 4 bases and the J segment 5 bases; nucleotides outside the gene matches: 6. The CDR3 covers 15 residues. Germline loops: CDR1 ENHRY, CDR2 SYGVKD. The CDR3 bases are TGTGCCATCAGTGCAGCGGGACTAGCAGACAATGAGCAGTTCTTC. This translates into CAISAAGLADNEQFF.

The V call is TRBV29-1, the J call TRBJ2-7, with D uncertain. Germline CDR1 is SQVTM and CDR2 is ANQGSEA. The V and J ends lost 2 bases and 2 bases respectively, with 10 bases between them. The CDR3 contains 13 residues. CDR3 bases: TGCAGCGTTGAACGAGCCCTGACCTACGAGCAGTACTTC. It encodes CSVERALTYEQYF.

The chain carries TRBV19 and TRBJ2-6; TRBD1 agrees at 9 bases. CDR3 length equals 19 residues. V was pared by 6 bases and J by 0 bases, with 12 bases of the junction left unmatched. Per the germline V gene, CDR1 is LNHDA and CDR2 is SQIVND (reference sequence). CDR3 sequence (DNA): TGTGCCAGTAGCGCCGAAATGGACAGGGGCTTCTCTGGGGCCAACGTCCTGACTTTC. It encodes CASSAEMDRGFSGANVLTF.

This clone was picked up one time. The genes are TRBV30 and TRBJ1-2; D possibly corresponds to TRBD1 (6 bases). Deletions cut 3 bases from V and 4 bases from J, with 21 bases between. The CDR3 has 16 residues. Germline assignment: CDR1 GTSNPN and CDR2 SVGIG (reference sequence). CDR3: CAWRGGGVRTFYGYTF. DNA for the CDR3: TGTGCCTGGAGGGGAGGGGGAGTCCGGACCTTCTATGGCTACACCTTC.

The chain combines TRBV19 with TRBJ2-7; D call uncertain. The V gene lost 4 bases and the J gene lost 2 bases, with 12 bases spanning the gap. CDR3 length: 14 amino acids. The germline V gene encodes CDR1 LNHDA and CDR2 SQIVND (reference sequence). In DNA form, the CDR3 reads TGTGCCAGTAGTAACGGACGGTACCCCTACGAGCAGTACTTC. Its translation: CASSNGRYPYEQYF.

Only a few counts were recorded for this clone. This chain connects TRBV29-1 to TRBJ1-2; D is possibly TRBD1 (5 bases). CDR3 length: 13 residues. CDR1 is SQVTM, CDR2 ANQGSEA, per germline. The germline V and J ends were trimmed by 0 bases and 4 bases, with 9 bases remaining between them. CDR3 sequence: CSVEDLGGYGYTF. The CDR3 DNA follows: TGCAGCGTTGAAGATCTCGGGGGCTATGGCTACACCTTC.

Details on this clone: Different DNA sequences within this sample yield the same CDR3. The V and J genes are TRBV9 and TRBJ2-5, with 8 bases aligning to TRBD2. After removal of 2 bases from V and 5 bases from J, the junction contained 5 bases not matched to a gene. CDR1 and CDR2 (germline): SGDLS, YYNGEE. This CDR3 is 14 amino acids long. This CDR3 reads CASSVGLAGETQYF. In DNA, the CDR3 is TGTGCCAGCAGCGTCGGACTAGCAGGGGAGACCCAGTACTTC.

In its sample, this clone was seen once. V and J are TRBV11-2 and TRBJ1-2; no firm D call. This CDR3 region has 16 residues. The V gene's germline CDR1 is SGHAT and CDR2 FQNNGV. Trimming stripped 6 bases from V and 2 bases from J, with 19 bases between. The CDR3 reads CASSRVAALRNYGYTF. The CDR3 nucleotides read TGTGCCAGCAGTAGGGTGGCAGCCCTAAGGAACTATGGCTACACCTTC.

V is TRBV4-2 and J is TRBJ1-1, with unresolved D. V was clipped by 5 bases and J by 2 bases, with 12 bases between them. The CDR3 covers 14 residues. Germline assignment: CDR1 LGHNA and CDR2 YNFKEQ. The CDR3 coding sequence is TGTGCCAGCAGCGCCCGGGAGGGAAACACTGAAGCTTTCTTT. Its translation is CASSAREGNTEAFF.

Comments on this clone: One junction end disagrees with the germline gene, perhaps due to a read error. Other DNA sequences in the sample encode the same CDR3. The genes are TRBV11-2 and TRBJ2-5; D uncertain. CDR1 is SGHAT and CDR2 is FQNNGV in the germline V gene. The CDR3 has 12 amino acids. CDR3 DNA: TGTGCCAGCAGCCTAGAGCAAGAGACCCAGTACTTC. Protein: CASSLEQETQYF.

This clone was seen a handful of times. The junction does not match germline at one end; this may be a read error. This chain connects TRBV6-1 to TRBJ1-3, with TRBD1 matching over 8 bases. The CDR3 is made up of 12 amino acids. Germline V gene data show CDR1 as MNHNS and CDR2 as SASEGT. CDR3 sequence: CASSEALDRGDF. DNA of the CDR3: TGTGCCAGCAGTGAAGCACTCGACAGGGGTGACTTT.

This chain links TRBV29-1 with TRBJ2-3; 11 bases map to TRBD2. The CDR3 sequence is 18 residues long. CDR1 is SQVTM and CDR2 is ANQGSEA in the germline V gene. J lost 4 bases, V lost 4 bases, and 16 bases had no gene match. The CDR3 reads CSVVQGSLLAGVPDTQYF. The CDR3 DNA is TGCAGCGTTGTCCAGGGAAGTTTACTAGCGGGAGTGCCAGATACGCAGTATTTT.

The chain recombines TRBV2 with TRBJ2-5; D is possibly TRBD2 (5 bases). The V and J ends lost 8 bases and 4 bases respectively, with 14 bases between them. The germline V gene has CDR1 SNHLY and CDR2 FYNNEI. CDR3 length equals 13 residues. CDR3 residues: CASLPSRGETQYF. The CDR3 region has the DNA TGTGCCAGCCTTCCCTCACGGGGAGAGACCCAGTACTTC.

This clone was seen just once. The chain recombines TRBV30 with TRBJ2-5, with 8 bases matching TRBD1. The CDR3 consists of 15 residues. The germline V gene encodes CDR1 GTSNPN and CDR2 SVGIG (reference sequence). The V gene end was trimmed by 1 base and the J gene end by 4 bases; junction bases not matched to a gene: 8. The CDR3 sequence: CAWSDKRQGAETQYF. The CDR3 DNA follows: TGTGCCTGGAGTGATAAGCGGCAGGGGGCAGAGACCCAGTACTTC.

The genes are TRBV7-3 and TRBJ2-2, with unresolved D. Trimming stripped 7 bases from V and 4 bases from J, with 7 bases between. The CDR3 has 12 residues. Germline V lookup: CDR1 SGHTA, CDR2 FQGTGA. Here the CDR3 reads CASNSGTGELFF. CDR3 coding DNA: TGTGCCAGCAACTCGGGCACCGGGGAGCTGTTTTTT.

The V and J genes are TRBV6-5 and TRBJ1-1; D is unresolved. There are 13 residues in the CDR3. Looked up from germline, CDR1 is MNHEY and CDR2 is SVGAGI. Trimming pared 6 bases from V and 11 bases from J, leaving 19 bases between. CDR3 sequence: CASSSLGRVEAFF. CDR3 sequence (DNA): TGTGCCAGCAGCTCCTTGGGGAGGGTTGAGGCTTTCTTT.

The gene calls are TRBV28 and TRBJ2-2, with D maybe TRBD2 (6 bases). V was shortened by 5 bases and J by 6 bases, with 31 bases between the two germline ends. Per the germline V gene, CDR1 is MDHEN and CDR2 is SYDVKM. This CDR3 is built from 20 residues. Written as DNA, the CDR3 is TGTGCCAGCAGTAGAATCGGAAGGACTACCGTCAGGGCTGCGGCCGGGGAGCTGTTTTTT. Protein: CASSRIGRTTVRAAAGELFF.

V usage is TRBV7-2 and J usage is TRBJ1-2, with unresolved D. CDR3 length equals 16 residues. CDR1 and CDR2 (germline): SGHTA, FQGNSA. V was clipped by 3 bases and J by 2 bases, with 16 bases between them. The CDR3 spells CASSFGSFLENYGYTF. The CDR3 region has the DNA TGTGCCAGCAGCTTCGGGTCGTTTCTAGAGAACTATGGCTACACCTTC.

Turning to this clone: The same CDR3 is also encoded by other DNA sequences in this sample. The chain combines TRBV7-2 with TRBJ2-1; 7 nucleotides agree with TRBD1. The CDR3 is 15 amino acids. Trimming took 1 base from V and 4 from J; bases not matched to a gene: 4. Germline values: CDR1 SGHTA, CDR2 FQGNSA. The CDR3 DNA sequence: TGTGCCAGCAGCTTAGTTGGGACAGTTTACAATGAGCAGTTCTTC. Translating gives CASSLVGTVYNEQFF.

This clone is a singleton in its sample. V gene TRBV4-3 combines with J gene TRBJ2-1; 8 nucleotides align to TRBD2. Germline lookup yields CDR1 LGHNA and CDR2 YSLEER. Unmatched junction bases numbered 15, after V lost 5 bases and J lost 9 bases. This CDR3 region has 16 residues. This CDR3 reads CASSVESGRATVEQFF. In DNA, the CDR3 is TGCGCCAGCAGCGTGGAGTCCGGGAGGGCCACAGTTGAGCAGTTCTTC.

The chain has TRBV7-3 and TRBJ2-1, with D uncertain. The V and J ends lost 6 bases and 3 bases respectively, with 9 bases between them. Germline assignment: CDR1 SGHTA and CDR2 FQGTGA. This CDR3 spans 13 amino acids. CDR3 protein: CASSRRVYNEQFF. CDR3 in DNA: TGTGCCAGCAGTCGACGGGTCTACAATGAGCAGTTCTTC.

J is TRBJ2-3 and V is TRBV18; the D gene could be TRBD1 or TRBD2 (5 bases each). This CDR3 region has 15 residues. V gave up 2 bases and J gave up 1 base, with 10 bases separating them. Germline lookup yields CDR1 KGHSH and CDR2 LQKENI. This chain's CDR3 is CASSPSGTRTDTQYF. In DNA form, the CDR3 reads TGTGCCAGCTCACCATCAGGGACCCGCACAGATACGCAGTATTTT.

The chain carries TRBV27 and TRBJ1-2, with 10 positions matching TRBD1. Germline loops: CDR1 MNHEY, CDR2 SMNVEV (reference sequence). V was clipped by 10 bases and J by 2 bases; unmatched bases: 10. The length of the CDR3 is 15 residues. The CDR3 region is CATQGQGRSNYGYTF. The CDR3 nucleotides are TGTGCCACCCAGGGACAGGGGCGGTCCAACTATGGCTACACCTTC.

The V call is TRBV15, the J call TRBJ2-1; TRBD1 matches at 9 bases. The CDR3 consists of 17 residues. Unmatched junction bases numbered 12, after V lost 1 base and J lost 8 bases. The germline V gene encodes CDR1 LNHNV and CDR2 YYDKDF (reference sequence). The CDR3 protein is CATSRGVEGTGTHEQFF. The CDR3 DNA reads as TGTGCCACCAGCAGAGGCGTGGAAGGGACAGGGACCCATGAGCAGTTCTTC. Full variable domain (remainder filled in from reference TRBV15 and TRBJ2-1): DAMVIQNPRYQVTQFGKPVTLSCSQTLNHNVMYWYQQKSSQAPKLLFHYYDKDFNNEADTPDNFQSRRPNTSFCFLDIRSPGLGDTAMYLCATSRGVEGTGTHEQFFGPGTRLTVL.

This clone has only one observation. This chain joins TRBV5-1 and TRBJ2-3; 8 nucleotides line up with TRBD2. With 6 bases clipped from V and 2 bases from J, the junction kept 5 bases outside the gene matches. The CDR3 is 14 amino acids. CDR1 is SGHRS, CDR2 YFSETQ, per germline. CDR3 DNA: TGCGCCAGCAAACCGGGGGGGTACACAGATACGCAGTATTTT. Translated, it gives CASKPGGYTDTQYF. Full variable domain (missing parts from reference TRBV5-1 and TRBJ2-3): KAGVTQTPRYLIKTRGQQVTLSCSPISGHRSVSWYQQTPGQGLQFLFEYFSETQRNKGNFPGRFSGRQFSNSRSEMNVSTLELGDSALYLCASKPGGYTDTQYFGPGTRLTVL.